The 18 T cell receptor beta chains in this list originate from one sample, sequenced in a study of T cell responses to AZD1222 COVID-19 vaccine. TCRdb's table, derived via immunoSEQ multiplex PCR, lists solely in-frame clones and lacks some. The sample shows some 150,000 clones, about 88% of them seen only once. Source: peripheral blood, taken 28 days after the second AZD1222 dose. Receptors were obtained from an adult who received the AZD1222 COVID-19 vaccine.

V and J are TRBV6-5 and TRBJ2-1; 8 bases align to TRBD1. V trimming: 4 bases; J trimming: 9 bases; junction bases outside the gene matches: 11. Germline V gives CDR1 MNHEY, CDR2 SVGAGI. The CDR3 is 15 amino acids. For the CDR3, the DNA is TGTGCCAGCAGTTCACTGACAGGGGACTTAGTTGAGCAGTTCTTC. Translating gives CASSSLTGDLVEQFF.

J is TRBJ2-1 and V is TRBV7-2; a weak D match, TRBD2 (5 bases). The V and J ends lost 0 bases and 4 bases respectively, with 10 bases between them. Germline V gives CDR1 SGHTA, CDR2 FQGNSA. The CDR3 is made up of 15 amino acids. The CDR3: CASSLAAGIYNEQFF. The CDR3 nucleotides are TGTGCCAGCAGCTTAGCGGCGGGTATTTACAATGAGCAGTTCTTC.

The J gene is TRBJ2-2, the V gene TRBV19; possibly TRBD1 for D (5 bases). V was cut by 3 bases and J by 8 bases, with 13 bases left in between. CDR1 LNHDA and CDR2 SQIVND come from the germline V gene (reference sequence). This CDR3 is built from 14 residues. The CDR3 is CASSIRGAAGELFF. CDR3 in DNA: TGTGCCAGTAGTATTAGGGGCGCTGCGGGGGAGCTGTTTTTT.

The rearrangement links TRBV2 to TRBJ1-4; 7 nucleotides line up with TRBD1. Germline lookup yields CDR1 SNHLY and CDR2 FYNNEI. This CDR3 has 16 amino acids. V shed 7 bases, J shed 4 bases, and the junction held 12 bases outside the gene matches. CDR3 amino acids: CASIRGGTDFNEKLFF. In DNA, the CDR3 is TGTGCCAGCATACGCGGCGGGACAGATTTTAATGAAAAACTGTTTTTT.

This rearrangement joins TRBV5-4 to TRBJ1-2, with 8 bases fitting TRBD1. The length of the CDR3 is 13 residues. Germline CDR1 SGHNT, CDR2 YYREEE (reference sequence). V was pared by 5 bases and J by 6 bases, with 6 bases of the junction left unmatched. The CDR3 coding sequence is TGTGCCAGCAGTTATCAGGGGGCAGATGGCTACACCTTC. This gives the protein CASSYQGADGYTF.

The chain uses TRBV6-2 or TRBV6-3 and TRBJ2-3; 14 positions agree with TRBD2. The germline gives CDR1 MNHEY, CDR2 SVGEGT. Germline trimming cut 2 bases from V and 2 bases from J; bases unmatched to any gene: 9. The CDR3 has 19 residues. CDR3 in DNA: TGTGCCAGCAGTTACGTCCAAGGACTAGCGGGGGGCTTCACAGATACGCAGTATTTT. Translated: CASSYVQGLAGGFTDTQYF.

The CDR3 loop is CASSFSWYNEQFF. The CDR3 nucleotides read TGTGCCAGCAGTTTCTCTTGGTACAATGAGCAGTTCTTC. The V call is TRBV28, the J call TRBJ2-1, with no clear D. Germline-derived CDR1 and CDR2 are MDHEN and SYDVKM. The CDR3 is 13 amino acids. V lost 3 bases and J 4 bases, leaving 7 bases between the germline ends. The full variable domain, with the rest looked up from reference TRBV28 and TRBJ2-1, is DVKVTQSSRYLVKRTGEKVFLECVQDMDHENMFWYRQDPGLGLRLIYFSYDVKMKEKGDIPEGYSVSREKKERFSLILESASTNQTSMYLCASSFSWYNEQFFGPGTRLTVL.

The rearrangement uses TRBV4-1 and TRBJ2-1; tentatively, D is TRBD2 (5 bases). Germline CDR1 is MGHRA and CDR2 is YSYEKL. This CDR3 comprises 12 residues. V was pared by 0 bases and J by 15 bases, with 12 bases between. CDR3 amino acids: CASSQDTLGLFF. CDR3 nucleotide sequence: TGCGCCAGCAGCCAAGACACACTAGGGTTGTTCTTC.

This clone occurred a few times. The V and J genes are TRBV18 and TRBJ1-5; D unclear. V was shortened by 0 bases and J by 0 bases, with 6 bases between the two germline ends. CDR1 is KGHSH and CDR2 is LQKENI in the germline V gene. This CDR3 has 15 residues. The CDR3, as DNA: TGTGCCAGCTCACCACCCCTATATAGCAATCAGCCCCAGCATTTT. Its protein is CASSPPLYSNQPQHF.

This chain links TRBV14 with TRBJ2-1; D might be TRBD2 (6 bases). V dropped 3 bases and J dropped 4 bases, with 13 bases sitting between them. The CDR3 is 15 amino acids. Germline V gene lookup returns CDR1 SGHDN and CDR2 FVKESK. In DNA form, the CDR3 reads TGTGCCAGCAGCCAGGGTGTTAGCGGATACAATGAGCAGTTCTTC. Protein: CASSQGVSGYNEQFF.

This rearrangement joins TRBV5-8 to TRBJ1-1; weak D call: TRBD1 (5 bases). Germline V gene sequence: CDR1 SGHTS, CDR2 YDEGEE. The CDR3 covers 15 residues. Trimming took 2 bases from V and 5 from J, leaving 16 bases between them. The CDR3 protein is CASSFRQHSGTEAFF. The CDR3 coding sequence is TGTGCCAGCAGCTTCAGACAGCACTCGGGTACTGAAGCTTTCTTT.

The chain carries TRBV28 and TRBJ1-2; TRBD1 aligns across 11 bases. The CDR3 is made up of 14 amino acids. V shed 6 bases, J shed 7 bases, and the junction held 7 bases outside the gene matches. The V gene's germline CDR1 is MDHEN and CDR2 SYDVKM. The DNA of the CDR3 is TGTGCCAGCAGCCTAGGACAGGGGGCGGGTGGCTACACCTTC. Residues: CASSLGQGAGGYTF.

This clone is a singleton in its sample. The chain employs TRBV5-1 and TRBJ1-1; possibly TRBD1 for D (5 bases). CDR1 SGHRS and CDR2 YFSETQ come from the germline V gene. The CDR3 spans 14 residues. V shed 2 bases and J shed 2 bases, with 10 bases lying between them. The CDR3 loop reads CASSFPDRNTEAFF. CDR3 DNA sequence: TGCGCCAGCAGCTTCCCTGACAGAAACACTGAAGCTTTCTTT.

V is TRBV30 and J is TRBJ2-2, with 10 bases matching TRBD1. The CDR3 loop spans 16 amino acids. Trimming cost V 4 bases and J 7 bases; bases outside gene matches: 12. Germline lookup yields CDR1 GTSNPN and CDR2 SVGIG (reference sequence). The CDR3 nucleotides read TGTGCCTGGAAGTATCGGGACAGGGGTAGGAGCGGGGAGCTGTTTTTT. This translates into CAWKYRDRGRSGELFF.

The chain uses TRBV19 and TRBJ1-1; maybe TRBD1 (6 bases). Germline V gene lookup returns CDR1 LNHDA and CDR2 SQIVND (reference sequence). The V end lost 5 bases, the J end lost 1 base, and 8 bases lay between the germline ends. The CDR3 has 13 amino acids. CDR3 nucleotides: TGTGCCAGTAGTGTGGGACAGAACACTGAAGCTTTCTTT. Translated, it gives CASSVGQNTEAFF.

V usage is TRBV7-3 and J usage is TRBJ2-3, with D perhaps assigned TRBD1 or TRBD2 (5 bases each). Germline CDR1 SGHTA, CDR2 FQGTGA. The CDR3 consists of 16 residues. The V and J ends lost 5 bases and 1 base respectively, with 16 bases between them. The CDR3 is CASSPLIEGRTDTQYF. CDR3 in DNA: TGTGCCAGCAGCCCCCTGATAGAGGGACGCACAGATACGCAGTATTTT.

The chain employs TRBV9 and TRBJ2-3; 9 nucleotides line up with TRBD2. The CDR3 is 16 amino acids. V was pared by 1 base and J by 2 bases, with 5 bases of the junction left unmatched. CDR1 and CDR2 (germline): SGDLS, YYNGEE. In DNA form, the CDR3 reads TGTGCCAGCAGCGTATTCCTAGCGGGGACCACAGATACGCAGTATTTT. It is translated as CASSVFLAGTTDTQYF. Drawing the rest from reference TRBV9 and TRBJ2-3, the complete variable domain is DSGVTQTPKHLITATGQRVTLRCSPRSGDLSVYWYQQSLDQGLQFLIQYYNGEERAKGNILERFSAQQFPDLHSELNLSSLELGDSALYFCASSVFLAGTTDTQYFGPGTRLTVL.

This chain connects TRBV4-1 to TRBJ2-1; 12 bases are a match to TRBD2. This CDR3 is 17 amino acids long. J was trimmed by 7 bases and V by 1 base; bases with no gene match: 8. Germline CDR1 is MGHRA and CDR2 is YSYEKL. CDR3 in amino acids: CASSQALAGGPKNEQFF. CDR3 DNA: TGCGCCAGCAGCCAAGCGCTAGCGGGGGGGCCAAAGAATGAGCAGTTCTTC.